This TCR beta chain derives from a study of blood T cell repertoires in COVID-19 (dated by TCRdb to the early 2020s). About the investigation overall: Samples covering the acute and convalescent phases of COVID-19 were provided by collaborators in the United States, Italy and Spain. Nearly every sample came with metadata listing a de-identified subject ID, COVID-19 status, age in years and sex. The repertoires were released in a freely available public database meant as a resource for research on the immune response to SARS-CoV-2. The dataset comprised deeply sampled blood TCRbeta repertoires from subjects exposed to, actively infected with, or recovered from COVID-19. The samples were drawn from the first 160 participants of the ongoing ImmuneRACE study and from 1,254 subjects provided by 6 global collaborators. The material from the prospective study consisted of cDNA or gDNA derived from T cells, B-cell-depleted T cells, or PBMCs. HLA class I and class II types, where available, came from metadata supplied by the sample provider rather than from assay-based typing.

TCRbeta CDR3 regions were amplified from genomic DNA using the immunoSEQ Assay, a bias-controlled multiplex PCR. The authors processed their data as follows. Within the assay, amplification of reference gene primers was used to estimate how many nucleated cells each sample contained. To quantify the absolute abundance of each unique TCRbeta CDR3 rearrangement, sequence reads were collapsed and filtered. For each sample, productive Simpson clonality was calculated as the square root of Simpson's diversity index across productive rearrangements. Sourced from immuneACCESS, this table was stored by TCRdb with only in-frame sequences that have V and J called. A share of the clones is absent; for the studies checked, an unresolved V gene accounts for under half, and the remainder has no known explanation. The V and J calls and clone size are taken from that table; D and trimming were inferred from the DNA. The sample table records some 120,000 clones; 90% of these occur just once. Clones ranked in the top ten supply under 4.5% of the sample.

A remark on this clone: No cognate antigen has been identified for it. Per-base quality was not reported, and no clone a single base away is much larger than it.

General findings and caveats noted by the study authors: How much clinical and demographic metadata was included differed by source and by participant, and the metadata was provided uncurated.

The CDR3 goes from the cysteine to the phenylalanine over 16 residues. Of all the DNA, just the CDR3 is kept, 48 bases in frame from base 1. Sequences LNHDA (CDR1) and SQIVND (CDR2) are obtained from the germline V gene (reference sequence). The germline V and J ends show losses of 7 bases and 6 bases respectively, and no gene match explains 13 bases of the junction. Whole blood was collected in K2EDTA tubes by collaborating institutions according to the institutions' own protocols. For TCRbeta analysis, collaborators shipped samples as frozen whole blood, isolated PBMCs, or DNA extracted from either of those sample types.

The receptor was derived from a man aged 50 to 60 with active COVID-19. The sequence links TRBV19 to TRBJ2-2; 8 central bases correspond to TRBD2. The sequencing sample was made of peripheral blood. This receptor has the CDR3 CASTPRGGRRSGELFF. In nucleotide form, the sequence is TGTGCCAGTACCCCACGGGGGGGGCGTCGCTCCGGGGAGCTGTTTTTT.